This T cell receptor beta chain came from a study of T-cell reconstitution after alpha-beta-depleted transplantation in children. This CDR3 contains 14 residues. V was trimmed by 4 bases and J by 6 bases, leaving 17 bases between them. Per germline, CDR1 SGHRS and CDR2 YFSETQ. The library targeted TCRbeta and was prepared with unique molecular identifiers. TCRdb used MiXCR to reprocess the PCR reads, holding one entry per CDR3 protein. This sample has about a million distinct CDR3 sequences; about 30% occur once, and the top ten carry under 30%. Findings and limits, study-wide: A year post-transplant, T-cell counts and diversity derived mostly from newly produced T cells. At around two months after transplant, the alpha-beta T cells were reportedly derived from several hundred expanded clones that came from non-depleted graft cells. For some patients, TCRbeta diversity was high at day 60 because of recipient T cells and thymic progenitors that survived.

This clonotype was seen only a few times. Its specificity is unknown. The sequenced sample was PBMCs, mostly from graft donor cells, obtained 360 days after TCRalphabeta/CD19-depleted stem cell transplant. The TCR sequence derives from a boy under two years old who had a stem cell transplant for SCID, so the T cells may come from the graft donor. The J gene is TRBJ2-7, the V gene TRBV5-1; possible D gene TRBD1, 5 bases. CDR3 in amino acids: CASSPQGQVGEQYF. The CDR3 DNA follows: TGCGCCAGCAGCCCCCAGGGTCAGGTAGGCGAGCAGTACTTC.